The clone carrying this TCR beta chain was seen only a few times. The CDR3 covers 13 residues. V gave up 1 base and J gave up 6 bases, with 10 bases separating them. Germline lookup yields CDR1 SGHAT and CDR2 FQNNGV. The method was immunoSEQ multiplex PCR; TCRdb's version includes in-frame clones alone and lacks a portion of them. The data contain some 170,000 clones, 90% to 95% of them singletons. This sample was included in a study of T cell responses to AZD1222 COVID-19 vaccine. The clonotype comes from an adult in good health. The sample was peripheral blood, taken on day 0 of AZD1222 vaccination. This chain links TRBV11-2 with TRBJ2-7, with D unclear. CDR3 in amino acids: CASSLGSYAEQYF. CDR3 bases: TGTGCCAGCAGCTTAGGGAGCTATGCCGAGCAGTACTTC.